Following are 18 T cell receptor beta chains from one sample sequenced in a study of blood T cells in healthy people across ages. A second PCR of 7 to 11 cycles used a sample-barcoded 5' primer and a J-beta primer mix. TCRdb re-called the 5' RACE reads with MiXCR, one entry per CDR3 protein. The table has roughly 700,000 distinct CDR3 sequences, over 45% seen once. Sequencing was performed on blood. The receptors shown here come from a woman aged 60-75 years in good health.

The chain has TRBV20-1 and TRBJ2-5, with 9 bases aligning to TRBD1. The CDR3 has 13 amino acids. CDR1 and CDR2 (germline): DFQATT, SNEGSKA (reference sequence). J gave up 2 bases and V 7 bases, and 5 bases lay outside the gene matches. In DNA, the CDR3 is TGCAGTGGACACGGGACAGGGCAAGAGACCCAGTACTTC. This gives the protein CSGHGTGQETQYF.

This clonotype came up once. The chain uses TRBV6-5 and TRBJ1-1, with D tentatively TRBD1 (5 bases). V gave up 0 bases and J gave up 0 bases, with 8 bases separating them. Germline CDR1 reads MNHEY; CDR2 reads SVGAGI. The CDR3 consists of 15 residues. DNA of the CDR3: TGTGCCAGCAGTTACTCGGCAGGGATGAACACTGAAGCTTTCTTT. It encodes CASSYSAGMNTEAFF.

In the case of this clonotype: This may be a read error: a much more frequent sequence differs by one nucleotide. V is TRBV3-1 and J is TRBJ2-5; 7 bases align to TRBD1. Germline values: CDR1 LGHDT, CDR2 YNNKEL (reference sequence). The V gene end was trimmed by 3 bases and the J gene end by 5 bases; junction bases not matched to a gene: 12. The CDR3 loop spans 16 amino acids. The CDR3 DNA is TGTGCCAGCAGCCATGTTTGGCAGGGGGTATCGGAGACCCAGTACTTC. It yields the protein CASSHVWQGVSETQYF.

This clonotype was found once. The chain combines TRBV29-1 with TRBJ1-1; possible D gene TRBD1, 5 bases. Germline V gene sequence: CDR1 SQVTM, CDR2 ANQGSEA. The CDR3 contains 15 residues. Between the trimmed V and J ends, which lost 4 bases and 1 base, there was a span of 16 bases. Here the CDR3 reads CSVAPRTTANTEAFF. The CDR3 nucleotides are TGCAGCGTTGCCCCGCGGACAACGGCGAACACTGAAGCTTTCTTT.

The gene calls are TRBV20-1 and TRBJ2-7; a weak D match, TRBD1 (5 bases). Gene TRBJ2-5 matches the end of the DNA better, so the J call may be wrong. From germline, CDR1 is DFQATT and CDR2 SNEGSKA (reference sequence). This CDR3 spans 15 amino acids. This CDR3 reads CSARDLAGKVETQYF. In DNA form, the CDR3 reads TGCAGTGCTAGAGACCTGGCAGGGAAGGTGGAGACCCAGTACTTC.

This clonotype was seen only a few times. The rearrangement uses TRBV2 and TRBJ1-6, with D maybe TRBD1 (5 bases). This CDR3 region has 13 residues. Trimming pared 6 bases from V and 16 bases from J, leaving 19 bases between. CDR1 SNHLY and CDR2 FYNNEI come from the germline V gene. The DNA for the CDR3 is TGTGCCAGCAGCCCCAACATTGGGGCCCCACTCCACTTT. It translates to CASSPNIGAPLHF.

The chain uses TRBV5-6 and TRBJ2-3, with D perhaps being TRBD1 or TRBD2 (6 bases each). This CDR3 is 15 amino acids long. Trimming stripped 0 bases from V and 2 bases from J, with 10 bases between. Germline V gene sequence: CDR1 SGHDT, CDR2 YYEEEE. CDR3 amino acids: CASSLGRGLTDTQYF. The CDR3 region has the DNA TGTGCCAGCAGCTTGGGACGGGGGCTCACAGATACGCAGTATTTT.

The chain joins TRBV18 to TRBJ2-7; D perhaps matches TRBD1 (6 bases). CDR1 is KGHSH and CDR2 is LQKENI in the germline V gene. There are 14 residues in the CDR3. V lost 0 bases to trimming and J lost 7 bases, with 13 bases between them. For the CDR3, the DNA is TGTGCCAGCTCACCACCGACGACAGGTCGGGAGCAGTACTTC. Translating it yields CASSPPTTGREQYF.

Comment on this clonotype: Germline is not matched at one junction end, which may reflect a read error. The chain joins TRBV7-7 to TRBJ2-5, with D unclear. There are 14 residues in the CDR3. Germline V gene lookup returns CDR1 SSHAT and CDR2 FNYEAQ (reference sequence). CDR3 sequence: CASSLGLQQETQYF. For the CDR3, the DNA is TGTGCTAGCAGCTTGGGCCTACAACAGGAGACCCAGTACTTC.

This clonotype was observed many times. The V and J genes are TRBV7-2 and TRBJ2-6; 7 positions match TRBD1. Germline CDR1 SGHTA, CDR2 FQGNSA. With V trimmed by 5 bases and J by 2 bases, 3 bases remained unmatched. The CDR3 covers 15 residues. The CDR3 DNA is TGTGCCAGCAGCGCTGACAGGGCTGGGGCCAACGTCCTGACTTTC. This translates into CASSADRAGANVLTF.

The chain employs TRBV20-1 and TRBJ2-5; D unresolved. The CDR3 consists of 13 residues. V lost 5 bases, J lost 0 bases, and 10 bases lay in between. The germline V gene encodes CDR1 DFQATT and CDR2 SNEGSKA (reference sequence). The CDR3 DNA sequence: TGCAGTGCTCCCGACTCGTACCAAGAGACCCAGTACTTC. Its translation is CSAPDSYQETQYF.

This rearrangement joins TRBV7-2 to TRBJ1-4; possibly TRBD1 for D (6 bases). V was clipped by 2 bases and J by 3 bases, with 16 bases between them. This CDR3 has 17 residues. Germline-derived CDR1 and CDR2 are SGHTA and FQGNSA. CDR3 amino acids: CASSLKPSSGANEKLFF. In DNA form, the CDR3 reads TGTGCCAGCAGCTTAAAGCCGAGTTCAGGGGCTAATGAAAAACTGTTTTTT.

This chain connects TRBV12-3 or TRBV12-4 to TRBJ2-7; 8 nucleotides match TRBD2. The CDR3 spans 13 residues. V lost 6 bases, J lost 10 bases, and 11 bases stayed unmatched. The CDR3 DNA follows: TGTGCCAGCAGCACACTAGCGGAAGCCACCCAGTACTTC. It codes for CASSTLAEATQYF.

The rearrangement joins TRBV10-3 to TRBJ2-7; perhaps D is TRBD1 or TRBD2 (5 bases each). Germline CDR1 reads ENHRY; CDR2 reads SYGVKD. The CDR3 has 17 residues. V was shortened by 1 base and J by 1 base, with 17 bases between the two germline ends. The chain's CDR3 is CAISEWGRVSPSYEQYF. CDR3 coding DNA: TGTGCCATCAGTGAGTGGGGACGGGTTTCCCCGTCCTACGAGCAGTACTTC.

There are a few counts of this clonotype. The rearrangement links TRBV3-1 to TRBJ2-1; 12 bases agree with TRBD2. The CDR3 sequence is 15 residues long. Germline CDR1 reads LGHDT; CDR2 reads YNNKEL (reference sequence). The V segment lost 8 bases and the J segment 8 bases; nucleotides outside the gene matches: 10. DNA of the CDR3: TGTGCCAGCGGTCTAGCGGGAGGGAGGGGGGATGAGCAGTTCTTC. Its protein is CASGLAGGRGDEQFF.

The chain couples TRBV20-1 to TRBJ1-2, with D hard to call. Germline CDR1 is DFQATT and CDR2 is SNEGSKA (reference sequence). CDR3 size: 12 residues. Deletions cut 6 bases from V and 0 bases from J, with 8 bases between. This CDR3 reads CSAKDTNYGYTF. The CDR3 DNA sequence: TGCAGTGCCAAAGACACTAACTATGGCTACACCTTC.

This clonotype was seen a few times. The rearrangement uses TRBV5-1 and TRBJ2-5, with unresolved D. V lost 5 bases, J lost 5 bases, and 16 bases lay in between. Per the germline V gene, CDR1 is SGHRS and CDR2 is YFSETQ. CDR3 length equals 14 residues. The DNA of the CDR3 is TGCGCCAGCAGGCAAGACGGCAGCCGGGAGACCCAGTACTTC. Its protein is CASRQDGSRETQYF.

This chain joins TRBV20-1 and TRBJ2-2; D unclear. From germline, CDR1 is DFQATT and CDR2 SNEGSKA (reference sequence). There are 14 residues in the CDR3. The V end was cut by 3 bases, the J end by 6 bases, with 14 bases between. The DNA of the CDR3 is TGCAGTGCTAGTAGGTTTAGCTCCGCCGGGGAGCTGTTTTTT. Protein product: CSASRFSSAGELFF.